These 5 T cell receptor beta chains were sequenced from one sample in a study of OX40 agonist ivuxolimab in advanced cancers. Profiled with immunoSEQ multiplex PCR; TCRdb holds only in-frame clones, not every one. The sample lists roughly 75,000 clones, 75% to 90% occurring once. Specimen: CD4+ or CD8+ T cells sorted from blood, collected in a trial of the OX40 agonist ivuxolimab. These receptors were taken from an adult with an advanced solid tumor such as melanoma, head and neck, liver or kidney cancer.

The chain joins TRBV30 to TRBJ2-5; D unresolved. Germline V lookup: CDR1 GTSNPN, CDR2 SVGIG (reference sequence). This CDR3 spans 12 amino acids. V shed 0 bases and J shed 5 bases, with 7 bases lying between them. The CDR3 loop reads CAWSVGWETQYF. The CDR3 DNA reads TGTGCCTGGAGTGTAGGATGGGAGACCCAGTACTTC.

This chain joins TRBV4-2 and TRBJ1-5; D is perhaps TRBD1 (5 bases). CDR1 LGHNA and CDR2 YNFKEQ come from the germline V gene. This CDR3 contains 17 residues. Trimming pared 0 bases from V and 0 bases from J, leaving 12 bases between. In DNA form, the CDR3 reads TGTGCCAGCAGCCAAGACGTAACAGGCTATAGCAATCAGCCCCAGCATTTT. Translated, it gives CASSQDVTGYSNQPQHF.

This clone was counted only a few times. The chain has TRBV30 and TRBJ1-5; 8 nucleotides agree with TRBD1. Trimming cost V 2 bases and J 6 bases; bases outside gene matches: 6. Germline V gene lookup returns CDR1 GTSNPN and CDR2 SVGIG (reference sequence). CDR3 length: 14 amino acids. The CDR3 bases are TGTGCCTGGAGTCTCGGACAGGGCGGTCAGCCCCAGCATTTT. Encoded protein: CAWSLGQGGQPQHF.

The gene calls are TRBV9 and TRBJ2-1, with a tentative D call TRBD2 (6 bases). The CDR3 is made up of 16 amino acids. V shed 3 bases and J shed 1 base, with 14 bases lying between them. Germline V gives CDR1 SGDLS, CDR2 YYNGEE. CDR3 DNA sequence: TGTGCCAGCAGCGAATCGGGAGTTGGATCCTACAATGAGCAGTTCTTC. Translating it yields CASSESGVGSYNEQFF.

V and J are TRBV6-1 and TRBJ1-5; D is ambiguous. Germline CDR1 reads MNHNS; CDR2 reads SASEGT. The V gene lost 2 bases and the J gene lost 2 bases, with 16 bases spanning the gap. CDR3 size: 17 residues. CDR3 sequence: CASSEFSGSTRNQPQHF. DNA of the CDR3: TGTGCCAGCAGTGAATTCTCCGGAAGTACTCGCAATCAGCCCCAGCATTTT.